The T cell receptor beta chain described here comes from a study of blood T cells in healthy people across ages. V was clipped by 1 base and J by 1 base, with 7 bases between them. Germline values: CDR1 SGHDN, CDR2 FVKESK. The CDR3 is 14 residues long. Primed by a sample-barcoded 5' primer and a J-beta primer mix, a second PCR proceeded for about 6 to 12 cycles. Using its own MiXCR run on the 5' RACE reads, TCRdb lists one record per CDR3 protein. The data hold 1,800,000 or so distinct CDR3 sequences, with more than 35% observed a single time. On this clonotype: The antigen is not known.

The study's findings and limits: A strong correlation between TCR beta diversity and naive T cell percentage was seen. Comparison with aged donors showed that long-lived donors had more naive CD4+ cells and higher diversity.

Specimen: blood. This sequence joins TRBV14 and TRBJ1-1; D is unresolved. The receptor was isolated from a human donor in good health. The DNA for the CDR3 is TGTGCCAGCAGCCAAGCTTTCGGGAACACTGAAGCTTTCTTT. Translation: CASSQAFGNTEAFF.